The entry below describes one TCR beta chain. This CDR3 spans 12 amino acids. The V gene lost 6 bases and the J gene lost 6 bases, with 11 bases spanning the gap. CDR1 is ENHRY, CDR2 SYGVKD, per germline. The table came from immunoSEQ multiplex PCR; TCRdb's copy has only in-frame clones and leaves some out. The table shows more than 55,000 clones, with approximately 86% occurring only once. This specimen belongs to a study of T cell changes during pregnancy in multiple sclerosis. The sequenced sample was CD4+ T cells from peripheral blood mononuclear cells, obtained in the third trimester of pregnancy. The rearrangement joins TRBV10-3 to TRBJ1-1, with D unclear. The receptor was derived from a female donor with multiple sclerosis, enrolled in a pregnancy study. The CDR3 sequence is CAISAPGSEAFF. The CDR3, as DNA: TGTGCCATCAGCGCCCCCGGGTCTGAAGCTTTCTTT.